Presented here are 20 T cell receptor beta chains from one specimen sequenced in a study of spatial heterogeneity in lung cancer (dated by TCRdb to between 2019 and 2020). Library creation used 5' RACE. Sequencer: NextSeq 500. Through fastp at Q25 and MiXCR, TCRdb rebuilt clones from the public reads, retaining in-frame beta chains. Each CDR3 protein appears once, grouped with its most common genes and DNA. The sample table lists tens of thousands of distinct CDR3 sequences, approximately 7% of them with a count of one. Together, the top ten hold about 39% of the sample. In the paper's terms, the time point label means: sample taken at primary tumor resection. For TCR sequencing, whole RNA was extracted from tumor and nontumor lung tissue, or from cryopreserved PBMC samples, and no cell sorting was done. The starting material was PBMCs, obtained at surgery. These receptors all stem from a female donor with early-stage non-small cell lung cancer.

This clonotype was counted a few times. The J gene is TRBJ1-6, the V gene TRBV10-1, with D perhaps matching TRBD1 (6 bases). Trimming shortened V by 0 bases and J by 7 bases, and 10 bases separated the two germline ends. CDR1 and CDR2 from the germline V gene are WNHNN and SYGVQD (reference sequence). This CDR3 is 15 amino acids long. The CDR3 bases are TGCGCCAGCAGTGAGTCTCAGGGGAACAATTCACCCCTCCACTTT. This sequence encodes CASSESQGNNSPLHF.

This clonotype was detected ten times or more. The chain has TRBV12-5 and TRBJ2-5; D gene uncertain. The germline V gene encodes CDR1 LGHNT and CDR2 FRNRAP. The CDR3 spans 14 residues. V dropped 7 bases and J dropped 4 bases, with 16 bases sitting between them. The CDR3 loop is CASAPRSDGETQYF. The CDR3 DNA is TGTGCTAGTGCTCCTAGATCCGACGGAGAGACCCAGTACTTC.

This clonotype occurred many times. V gene TRBV20-1 combines with J gene TRBJ2-4, with D maybe TRBD2 (5 bases). Germline CDR1 and CDR2: DFQATT and SNEGSKA (reference sequence). CDR3 size: 12 residues. Between the trimmed V and J ends, which lost 3 bases and 4 bases, there was a span of 7 bases. The CDR3 loop reads CSASGEKNIQYF. The CDR3 bases are TGCAGTGCTAGCGGGGAAAAAAACATTCAGTACTTC.

This clonotype has only a few counts. The V and J genes are TRBV3-1 and TRBJ1-2; D possibly corresponds to TRBD1 (6 bases). V lost 4 bases and J lost 0, with 18 bases in between. CDR1 is LGHDT, CDR2 YNNKEL, per germline (reference sequence). The CDR3 covers 17 residues. Written as DNA, the CDR3 is TGTGCCAGCAGCCGAAACCTCTGGGACACATCTAACTATGGCTACACCTTC. The encoded protein is CASSRNLWDTSNYGYTF. Together with reference TRBV3-1 and TRBJ1-2, the CDR3 gives the full variable domain: DTAVSQTPKYLVTQMGNDKSIKCEQNLGHDTMYWYKQDSKKFLKIMFSYNNKELIINETVPNRFSPKSPDKAHLNLHINSLELGDSAVYFCASSRNLWDTSNYGYTFGSGTRLTVV.

There are many counts of this clonotype. V usage is TRBV20-1 and J usage is TRBJ1-6; 10 bases are a match to TRBD1. This CDR3 comprises 12 residues. V dropped 6 bases and J dropped 8; count of bases not matched to a gene: 1. Germline V gives CDR1 DFQATT, CDR2 SNEGSKA (reference sequence). The DNA of the CDR3 is TGCAGTGCCGGGACAGGGGATTCACCCCTCCACTTT. This codes for CSAGTGDSPLHF.

The sample holds many counts of this clonotype. The V call is TRBV29-1, the J call TRBJ2-4; the match to TRBD1 covers 11 bases. CDR3 length: 14 amino acids. The junction had 7 bases not matched to a gene; V was cut back by 6 bases and J by 6 bases. Germline CDR1 SQVTM, CDR2 ANQGSEA. CDR3 in DNA: TGCAGCGTCGCGGGACAGGGGGTTGCAAACATTCAGTACTTC. This codes for CSVAGQGVANIQYF.

This clonotype was found many times. The V call is TRBV6-1, the J call TRBJ1-6; D call uncertain. This CDR3 comprises 16 residues. CDR1 is MNHNS, CDR2 SASEGT, per germline. V lost 6 bases, J lost 6 bases, and 18 bases lay in between. The chain's CDR3 is CASRSISQPLNSPLHF. The CDR3 DNA follows: TGTGCCAGCAGGTCCATTAGCCAACCCCTTAATTCACCCCTCCACTTT.

This clonotype was detected ten times or more. The chain is built from TRBV24-1 and TRBJ2-6; perhaps TRBD2 as D (5 bases). Per the germline V gene, CDR1 is KGHDR and CDR2 is SFDVKD. The CDR3 runs 13 residues. V gave up 10 bases and J gave up 0 bases, with 6 bases separating them. The CDR3 DNA reads TGTGCCACAGGACTCTCTGGGGCCAACGTCCTGACTTTC. Its protein product is CATGLSGANVLTF.

This clonotype was counted between two and nine times. This chain uses TRBV19 with TRBJ2-3; D may be TRBD2 (7 bases). V was cut by 6 bases and J by 0 bases, with 19 bases left in between. The CDR3 extends over 17 amino acids. CDR1 is LNHDA and CDR2 is SQIVND in the germline V gene (reference sequence). The CDR3 nucleotides read TGTGCCAGTAGACTTACCCCCGGGGGGCTGAGCACAGATACGCAGTATTTT. Protein product: CASRLTPGGLSTDTQYF. The full variable domain, completed using reference TRBV19 and TRBJ2-3, is DGGITQSPKYLFRKEGQNVTLSCEQNLNHDAMYWYRQDPGQGLRLIYYSQIVNDFQKGDIAEGYSVSREKKESFPLTVTSAQKNPTAFYLCASRLTPGGLSTDTQYFGPGTRLTVL.

This clonotype was detected ten times or more. The V and J genes are TRBV11-3 and TRBJ2-5; tentatively, D is TRBD2 (5 bases). This CDR3 has 14 amino acids. Trimming took off 1 base at V and 0 bases at J, with 6 bases between the two ends. Germline V gene data show CDR1 as SGHNT and CDR2 as YENEEA. CDR3 DNA: TGTGCCAGCAGCTTAGCGGGGAACCAAGAGACCCAGTACTTC. Its translation: CASSLAGNQETQYF.

This clonotype has ten or more counts. The V call is TRBV5-6, the J call TRBJ2-3, with 7 bases lining up with TRBD1. The CDR3 extends over 17 amino acids. V lost 3 bases to trimming and J lost 6 bases; unmatched junction nucleotides: 16. The germline gives CDR1 SGHDT, CDR2 YYEEEE. This CDR3 is CASSSYSEGATEDTQYF. In DNA form, the CDR3 reads TGTGCCAGCAGCTCGTACTCCGAGGGGGCCACAGAGGATACGCAGTATTTT.

This clonotype has ten or more counts. The chain's CDR3 is CATSGGMYQETQYF. In nucleotides, the CDR3 is TGTGCCACCAGTGGCGGAATGTACCAAGAGACCCAGTACTTC. J is TRBJ2-5 and V is TRBV24-1; D gene unclear. Trimming shortened V by 5 bases and J by 0 bases, and 9 bases separated the two germline ends. The germline V gene encodes CDR1 KGHDR and CDR2 SFDVKD. The CDR3 is 14 amino acids.

This clonotype was counted many times. The chain couples TRBV5-1 to TRBJ2-7; 8 nucleotides line up with TRBD1. CDR3 size: 14 residues. J gave up 1 base and V 3 bases, and 3 bases lay outside the gene matches. Germline CDR1 and CDR2: SGHRS and YFSETQ. The CDR3 sequence: CASSSDRASYEQYF. The CDR3 coding sequence is TGCGCCAGCAGCTCGGACAGGGCATCCTACGAGCAGTACTTC.

This clonotype was counted between two and nine times. The chain links TRBV20-1 to TRBJ2-7; 9 bases are shared with TRBD2. Germline V gene data show CDR1 as DFQATT and CDR2 as SNEGSKA (reference sequence). V shed 2 bases, J shed 2 bases, and the junction held 4 bases outside the gene matches. The CDR3 spans 14 residues. CDR3: CSARRLAATYEQYF. The DNA of the CDR3 is TGCAGTGCTAGAAGACTAGCGGCTACCTACGAGCAGTACTTC.

Worth noting for this clonotype: Since a much larger clone is just one base distant, this may be a read error. This chain joins TRBV19 and TRBJ2-4, with a weak D call TRBD2 (6 bases). The germline V gene has CDR1 LNHDA and CDR2 SQIVND (reference sequence). CDR3 size: 15 residues. As DNA, the CDR3 is TGTGCCAATAGTATGTCGCGGGGCGGTAAAAACATTCAGTACTTC. This translates into CANSMSRGGKNIQYF. Combining the CDR3 with reference TRBV19 and TRBJ2-4 gives the whole variable domain DGGITQSPKYLFRKEGQNVTLSCEQNLNHDAMYWYRQDPGQGLRLIYYSQIVNDFQKGDIAEGYSVSREKKESFPLTVTSAQKNPTAFYLCANSMSRGGKNIQYFGAGTRLSVL.

This clonotype was counted a few times. The gene calls are TRBV20-1 and TRBJ2-1, with 11 bases fitting TRBD2. Germline CDR1 DFQATT, CDR2 SNEGSKA (reference sequence). CDR3 size: 15 residues. The CDR3 loop is CSSSGGGLADNEQFF. In DNA, the CDR3 is TGCAGCTCCTCAGGAGGGGGACTAGCGGACAATGAGCAGTTCTTC.

The CDR3 DNA reads as TGCGCCAGCAGCCGGGGACAGGGGGCTAACAATGAGCAGTTCTTC. The encoded protein is CASSRGQGANNEQFF. The chain has TRBV4-1 and TRBJ2-1, with 12 bases aligning to TRBD1. The CDR3 sequence is 15 residues long. The V gene end was trimmed by 4 bases and the J gene end by 5 bases; junction bases not matched to a gene: 3. Germline values: CDR1 MGHRA, CDR2 YSYEKL.

The genes are TRBV11-2 and TRBJ2-3; 9 positions agree with TRBD2. CDR3 length: 17 residues. Looked up from germline, CDR1 is SGHAT and CDR2 is FQNNGV. Germline trimming cut 2 bases from V and 0 bases from J; bases unmatched to any gene: 6. The CDR3 nucleotides read TGTGCCAGCAGCTTAAGGACTAGCGCCCCTAGCACAGATACGCAGTATTTT. Translating gives CASSLRTSAPSTDTQYF.

This clonotype was observed at least ten times. This rearrangement joins TRBV20-1 to TRBJ2-7; D possibly corresponds to TRBD1 (6 bases). The CDR3 has 15 amino acids. Germline V CDR1 and CDR2: DFQATT, SNEGSKA (reference sequence). Trimming took off 5 bases at V and 2 bases at J, with 19 bases between the two ends. This chain's CDR3 is CSAPNTVTGTYEQYF. In DNA, the CDR3 is TGCAGTGCTCCGAACACAGTGACAGGAACCTACGAGCAGTACTTC.

This clonotype was counted a few times. The chain is built from TRBV29-1 and TRBJ1-5; D gene ambiguous. The germline V gene encodes CDR1 SQVTM and CDR2 ANQGSEA. V was trimmed by 3 bases and J by 9 bases, leaving 15 bases between them. The CDR3 covers 13 residues. CDR3 sequence (DNA): TGCAGCGTTGAGTGGGGAAATGCAGGGCCCCAGCATTTT. Its protein product is CSVEWGNAGPQHF. Complete variable domain (other parts from reference TRBV29-1 and TRBJ1-5): SAVISQKPSRDICQRGTSLTIQCQVDSQVTMMFWYRQQPGQSLTLIATANQGSEATYESGFVIDKFPISRPNLTFSTLTVSNMSPEDSSIYLCSVEWGNAGPQHFGDGTRLSIL.